Listed below are T cell receptor beta chains from one sample, sequenced in a study of blood T cell repertoires in COVID-19. Sequencing used immunoSEQ multiplex PCR; TCRdb keeps in-frame clones, though not all of them. The table has under 150,000 clones, approximately 80% seen once. The sequencing sample was made of peripheral blood. The source of these receptors is a woman of 80 years or more in a cohort sampled during active or convalescent COVID-19. CDR3s include the opening cysteine and the closing phenylalanine or tryptophan.

TRBV2,TRBJ1-1,CASGDRVYGTEAFF
TRBV2,TRBJ1-4,CASRRETTNEKLFF
TRBV3-1/TRBV3-2,TRBJ1-3,CASTRGGTGNTIYF
TRBV3-1/TRBV3-2,TRBJ2-2,CASSPGQGTYGELFF
TRBV9,TRBJ1-3,CASSDRDRNTIYF
TRBV25-1,TRBJ1-1,CASRGTPNTEAFF
TRBV6-5,TRBJ2-7,CASTDPTSYEQYF
TRBV2,TRBJ1-4,CASLGPVTNEKLFF
TRBV5-4,TRBJ2-7,CASSDRTGPTRQYF
TRBV6-5,TRBJ2-1,CASSPNYHNEQFF
TRBV5-4,TRBJ1-2,CASTGRQGAYGYTF
TRBV5-1,TRBJ2-7,CASGWEGNREQYF
TRBV29-1,TRBJ1-2,CSVYREGYGYTF
TRBV6-1,TRBJ2-5,CASSDPEETQYF
TRBV30,TRBJ1-2,CAWSVPPGIYGYTF
TRBV4-1,TRBJ2-3,CASSHQPRGSGNTQYF
TRBV6-5,TRBJ2-7,CASSRDRAYEQYF
TRBV27,TRBJ2-5,CASSPPLGISGGETQYF
TRBV5-1,TRBJ2-3,CASSRLSGTDTQYF
TRBV7-9,TRBJ1-1,CASRTGTTNTEAFF
TRBV24-1,TRBJ1-1,CAIPRNSADTEAFF
TRBV5-6,TRBJ1-3,CASSPMTASSGNTIYF
TRBV11-2,TRBJ1-1,CASSASGHDRWMNTEAFF
TRBV9,TRBJ2-2,CASSVGGSGELFF
TRBV6-5,TRBJ2-1,CASRRTSGYNEQFF
TRBV5-4,TRBJ1-2,CASSWQGSYGYTF
TRBV5-1,TRBJ2-1,CASSQAGGAGPNEQFF
TRBV5-1,TRBJ2-7,CASSRSGPLNEQYF
TRBV9,TRBJ1-1,CASSVAIGVLGTEAFF